The 30 T cell receptor beta chains below all came from one sample that was sequenced in a study of siplizumab effects on memory and regulatory T cells. TCRdb's copy holds only in-frame clones and misses some; the assay was immunoSEQ multiplex PCR. The sample has some 80,000 clones; 95% are singletons. Sequenced material: CD8+ T cells sorted from blood. These receptors all come from a human donor in good health.

This chain connects TRBV5-1 to TRBJ2-1; D not certain. The germline V gene has CDR1 SGHRS and CDR2 YFSETQ. CDR3 length equals 13 residues. The ends were cut back, 5 bases at V and 7 bases at J, with 13 bases in the middle. In DNA, the CDR3 is TGCGCCAGCAGTATAATCAGTGGGAATGAGCAGTTCTTC. Translating it yields CASSIISGNEQFF.

This clone was observed once. The CDR3 sequence is CASSQGGKETQYF. The DNA for the CDR3 is TGCGCCAGCAGCCAAGGCGGGAAAGAGACCCAGTACTTC. The chain has TRBV4-1 and TRBJ2-5, with D perhaps TRBD2 (6 bases). The germline V gene has CDR1 MGHRA and CDR2 YSYEKL. V shed 1 base and J shed 3 bases, with 6 bases lying between them. The CDR3 has 13 amino acids.

The V gene is TRBV7-6, the J gene TRBJ2-7, with D unclear. Trimming took off 2 bases at V and 5 bases at J, with 4 bases between the two ends. There are 11 residues in the CDR3. Germline V CDR1 and CDR2: SGHVS, FNYEAQ. The CDR3 DNA sequence: TGTGCCAGCAGCTTAAATCACGAGCAGTACTTC. Its protein product is CASSLNHEQYF.

The chain couples TRBV11-2 to TRBJ2-1, with 10 bases fitting TRBD1. The V gene's germline CDR1 is SGHAT and CDR2 FQNNGV. Trimming at V came to 1 base and at J to 4 bases, leaving 10 bases not matched to a gene. This CDR3 has 18 amino acids. The CDR3 protein is CASSLAGRGQGMYNEQFF. CDR3 DNA: TGTGCCAGCAGCTTAGCAGGTAGGGGACAGGGGATGTACAATGAGCAGTTCTTC.

This rearrangement joins TRBV27 to TRBJ2-3, with 10 bases matching TRBD1. This CDR3 spans 15 amino acids. CDR1 is MNHEY and CDR2 is SMNVEV in the germline V gene (reference sequence). V lost 2 bases, J lost 5 bases, and 4 bases stayed unmatched. CDR3 residues: CASSLETGGIDTQYF. Written as DNA, the CDR3 is TGTGCCAGCAGTTTAGAGACAGGGGGCATAGATACGCAGTATTTT.

The V call is TRBV28, the J call TRBJ2-7; 10 bases are a match to TRBD1. V gave up 6 bases and J gave up 6 bases; unmatched junction bases: 14. The length of the CDR3 is 16 residues. The germline CDR1 and CDR2 sequences are MDHEN and SYDVKM. The CDR3 DNA sequence: TGTGCCAGCAGGCTCGCCGGGACAGGGGTCTCGGGCGAGCAGTACTTC. It encodes CASRLAGTGVSGEQYF.

This chain links TRBV10-1 with TRBJ1-5; D perhaps matches TRBD1 (6 bases). The germline V and J ends were trimmed by 5 bases and 6 bases, with 17 bases remaining between them. Looked up from germline, CDR1 is WNHNN and CDR2 is SYGVQD (reference sequence). The CDR3 has 15 amino acids. The CDR3 sequence is CASSTGTPRSQPQHF. The CDR3, as DNA: TGCGCCAGCAGTACTGGGACACCTCGGTCTCAGCCCCAGCATTTT.

The chain couples TRBV6-5 to TRBJ2-7, with a weak D call TRBD2 (5 bases). The V gene's germline CDR1 is MNHEY and CDR2 SVGAGI. This CDR3 is built from 13 residues. Trimming removed 2 bases at V and 0 bases at J, with 5 bases between. The CDR3 loop reads CASSYEGSYEQYF. The CDR3 DNA follows: TGTGCCAGCAGTTACGAGGGCTCCTACGAGCAGTACTTC.

This chain connects TRBV13 to TRBJ2-5; weak D call: TRBD2 (5 bases). V gave up 5 bases and J gave up 5 bases, with 15 bases separating them. Germline CDR1 and CDR2: PRHDT and FYEKMQ (reference sequence). The length of the CDR3 is 14 residues. The CDR3 DNA follows: TGTGCCAGCAGCGGATCTGGCCCGGGGGAGACCCAGTACTTC. This encodes CASSGSGPGETQYF.

This chain links TRBV19 with TRBJ2-1; 9 bases line up with TRBD2. In germline, CDR1 is LNHDA, CDR2 SQIVND (reference sequence). The CDR3 spans 14 residues. Germline trimming cut 8 bases from V and 4 bases from J; bases unmatched to any gene: 6. CDR3 amino acids: CASLAGGLYNEQFF. CDR3 DNA sequence: TGTGCCAGTCTTGCGGGAGGGCTGTACAATGAGCAGTTCTTC.

The gene calls are TRBV6-5 and TRBJ2-7, with a tentative D call TRBD2 (5 bases). Per germline, CDR1 MNHEY and CDR2 SVGAGI. Trimming took 6 bases from V and 2 from J, leaving 17 bases between them. The CDR3 extends over 15 amino acids. In nucleotides, the CDR3 is TGTGCCAGCAGCCTAGCAGATTCGATTACCTACGAGCAGTACTTC. Translation gives CASSLADSITYEQYF.

This sequence joins TRBV28 and TRBJ2-4; TRBD2 matches at 7 bases. The germline CDR1 and CDR2 sequences are MDHEN and SYDVKM. V trimming: 5 bases; J trimming: 6 bases; junction bases outside the gene matches: 7. This CDR3 comprises 14 residues. CDR3 protein: CASSAGLEANIQYF. In nucleotides, the CDR3 is TGTGCCAGCAGTGCCGGACTAGAGGCAAACATTCAGTACTTC.

The chain couples TRBV19 to TRBJ2-2, with 11 bases that match TRBD1. The germline V gene encodes CDR1 LNHDA and CDR2 SQIVND (reference sequence). With V trimmed by 6 bases and J by 6 bases, 3 bases remained unmatched. This CDR3 is 14 amino acids long. In DNA form, the CDR3 reads TGTGCCAGTAGGGACAGGGGGCTTTCCGGGGAGCTGTTTTTT. Its protein is CASRDRGLSGELFF.

DNA for the CDR3: TGTGCCAGCAGCTTGGTAGGGGCTGGGGCCAACGTCCTGACTTTC. Translating gives CASSLVGAGANVLTF. The chain carries TRBV5-4 and TRBJ2-6, with D perhaps TRBD1 (5 bases). Deletions cut 0 bases from V and 2 bases from J, with 6 bases between. This CDR3 has 15 amino acids. Germline V gene sequence: CDR1 SGHNT, CDR2 YYREEE (reference sequence).

This chain joins TRBV19 and TRBJ2-3; the D gene could be TRBD1 or TRBD2 (5 bases each). The CDR3 totals 15 residues. V was shortened by 3 bases and J by 1 base, with 11 bases between the two germline ends. Germline V gene lookup returns CDR1 LNHDA and CDR2 SQIVND (reference sequence). CDR3 bases: TGTGCCAGTAGTATGGGGGTGGAACGCACAGATACGCAGTATTTT. This translates into CASSMGVERTDTQYF.

This chain links TRBV7-9 with TRBJ1-2; no definite D call. The ends were cut back, 4 bases at V and 5 bases at J, with 11 bases in the middle. CDR1 and CDR2 from the germline V gene are SEHNR and FQNEAQ (reference sequence). The CDR3 loop spans 13 amino acids. The CDR3 is CASSSPPNYGYTF. The CDR3 region has the DNA TGTGCCAGCAGCTCCCCACCGAATTATGGCTACACCTTC.

The genes are TRBV2 and TRBJ2-5; 10 nucleotides line up with TRBD2. CDR1 is SNHLY, CDR2 FYNNEI, per germline. The CDR3 loop spans 16 amino acids. Unmatched junction bases numbered 9, after V lost 3 bases and J lost 5 bases. The DNA of the CDR3 is TGTGCCAGCAGTGATCCAGCGGGAGGGCCGGGGGAGACCCAGTACTTC. This codes for CASSDPAGGPGETQYF.

The rearrangement uses TRBV5-3 and TRBJ2-1; D may be TRBD2 (6 bases). TRBV5-3 has ORF status, its function being uncertain. This CDR3 has 15 amino acids. The V gene lost 5 bases and the J gene lost 6 bases, with 18 bases spanning the gap. The CDR3 nucleotides read TGTGCCAGAAGTGATCACCCGGGAGCCCGCAATGAGCAGTTCTTC. This encodes CARSDHPGARNEQFF.

The chain links TRBV7-9 to TRBJ2-2; 10 nucleotides match TRBD2. The CDR3 consists of 16 residues. V lost 5 bases, J lost 1 base, and 4 bases stayed unmatched. Germline V gene sequence: CDR1 SEHNR, CDR2 FQNEAQ (reference sequence). The CDR3 DNA is TGTGCCAGCAGCGATGGACTAGCGGAGAACACCGGGGAGCTGTTTTTT. It is translated as CASSDGLAENTGELFF.

The V call is TRBV30, the J call TRBJ2-7; D not resolved. Trimming left V 3 bases short and J 0 bases short, with 6 bases between. The CDR3 has 12 amino acids. Per germline, CDR1 GTSNPN and CDR2 SVGIG (reference sequence). The CDR3 loop reads CAWRRTSYEQYF. For the CDR3, the DNA is TGTGCCTGGAGGCGAACCTCCTACGAGCAGTACTTC.

This chain joins TRBV29-1 and TRBJ2-7; D is possibly TRBD1 (6 bases). The CDR3 sequence is 12 residues long. Trimming shortened V by 2 bases and J by 5 bases, and 10 bases separated the two germline ends. Germline CDR1 reads SQVTM; CDR2 reads ANQGSEA. CDR3 bases: TGCAGCGTTGAAAAATCAGGGGACGAGCAGTACTTC. It encodes CSVEKSGDEQYF.

V is TRBV29-1 and J is TRBJ2-4; possibly TRBD1 for D (5 bases). Germline V lookup: CDR1 SQVTM, CDR2 ANQGSEA. The length of the CDR3 is 13 residues. The ends were cut back, 3 bases at V and 7 bases at J, with 13 bases in the middle. As DNA, the CDR3 is TGCAGCGTTGACTCAGGGTTAGGCAACATTCAGTACTTC. Amino acid sequence: CSVDSGLGNIQYF.

The V call is TRBV5-4, the J call TRBJ2-2; D remains unclear. The CDR3 is made up of 11 amino acids. V was clipped by 7 bases and J by 6 bases, with 7 bases between them. Germline V gives CDR1 SGHNT, CDR2 YYREEE (reference sequence). The CDR3 coding sequence is TGTGCCAGCGGGCCCCCCGGGGAGCTGTTTTTT. Amino acid sequence: CASGPPGELFF.

The chain is built from TRBV7-2 and TRBJ2-3, with TRBD2 matching 8 bases. The ends lost 3 bases at V and 2 bases at J; junction bases unmatched: 7. Germline lookup yields CDR1 SGHTA and CDR2 FQGNSA. The CDR3 is 16 amino acids. The CDR3 spells CASSFNSGKITDTQYF. Here the CDR3 DNA reads TGTGCCAGCAGCTTCAATAGCGGGAAAATCACAGATACGCAGTATTTT.

This chain joins TRBV7-8 and TRBJ2-3; tentative D call: TRBD2 (6 bases). Deletions cut 2 bases from V and 4 bases from J, with 13 bases between. The CDR3 sequence is 15 residues long. Per the germline V gene, CDR1 is SGHVS and CDR2 is FQNEAQ. In DNA, the CDR3 is TGTGCCAGCAGCTTATCGGCGGGACGCGCAGATACGCAGTATTTT. As protein: CASSLSAGRADTQYF.

The chain recombines TRBV9 with TRBJ2-7; 8 bases fit TRBD2. In germline, CDR1 is SGDLS, CDR2 YYNGEE. This CDR3 has 14 residues. The J segment lost 4 bases and the V segment lost 4 bases, leaving 7 bases of the junction unmatched. Here the CDR3 reads CASSRGLVAYEQYF. The CDR3 nucleotides read TGTGCCAGCAGCAGGGGACTAGTTGCTTACGAGCAGTACTTC.

This rearrangement joins TRBV6-6 to TRBJ2-4; D gene ambiguous. Germline lookup yields CDR1 MNHNY and CDR2 SVGAGI (reference sequence). CDR3 size: 16 residues. V lost 4 bases and J lost 0, with 13 bases in between. CDR3 region: CASSSPQEGAKNIQYF. CDR3 nucleotides: TGTGCCAGCAGTTCCCCCCAAGAAGGAGCCAAAAACATTCAGTACTTC.

V and J are TRBV7-8 and TRBJ1-1; 9 bases line up with TRBD1. Looked up from germline, CDR1 is SGHVS and CDR2 is FQNEAQ. J lost 4 bases, V lost 5 bases, and 8 bases had no gene match. CDR3 size: 15 residues. This chain's CDR3 is CASSPWDREGTEAFF. The DNA for the CDR3 is TGTGCCAGCAGCCCCTGGGACAGGGAGGGCACTGAAGCTTTCTTT.

The chain joins TRBV7-2 to TRBJ2-3; possibly TRBD1 for D (6 bases). Germline V gives CDR1 SGHTA, CDR2 FQGNSA. V was trimmed by 5 bases and J by 6 bases, leaving 12 bases between them. The CDR3 extends over 13 amino acids. CDR3 sequence: CASSPPGADTQYF. The CDR3 DNA follows: TGTGCCAGCAGCCCTCCAGGGGCGGATACGCAGTATTTT.

V gene TRBV7-3 combines with J gene TRBJ2-5; D might be TRBD2 (5 bases). V was trimmed by 3 bases and J by 5 bases, leaving 7 bases between them. CDR3 length equals 12 residues. Germline CDR1 SGHTA, CDR2 FQGTGA. In DNA form, the CDR3 reads TGTGCCAGCAGCTTCGGGGATGAGACCCAGTACTTC. Its protein product is CASSFGDETQYF.